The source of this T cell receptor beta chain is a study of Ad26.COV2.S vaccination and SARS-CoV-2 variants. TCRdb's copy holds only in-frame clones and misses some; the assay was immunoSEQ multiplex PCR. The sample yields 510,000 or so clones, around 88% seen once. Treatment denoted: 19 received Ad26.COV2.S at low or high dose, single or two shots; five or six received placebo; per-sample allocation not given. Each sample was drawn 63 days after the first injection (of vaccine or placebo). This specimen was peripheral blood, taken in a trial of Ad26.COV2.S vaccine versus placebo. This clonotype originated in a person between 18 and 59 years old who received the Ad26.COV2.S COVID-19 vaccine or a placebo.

Here the CDR3 reads CSASPGSGDTQYF. CDR3 DNA: TGCAGTGCTAGTCCCGGGTCAGGAGATACGCAGTATTTT. This chain uses TRBV20-1 with TRBJ2-3; D remains ambiguous. Germline assignment: CDR1 DFQATT and CDR2 SNEGSKA (reference sequence). Trimming took off 3 bases at V and 5 bases at J, with 12 bases between the two ends. The CDR3 has 13 amino acids.